The T cell receptor (beta chain) under discussion was sequenced for a study of T cells in Graves' hyperthyroidism and ophthalmopathy. On the study more broadly: Any treatment followed the collection of peripheral blood at initial diagnosis. General observations from the study: Blood shared most expanded thyroid clonotypes above 0.001.

Authors of the study amplified TCR beta CDR3 regions from RNA transcripts. Carried out on the TCR CDR3, a first-round RT-PCR used the HTBI primer set. Each CDR3 protein gets one entry after TCRdb re-called the multiplex PCR reads with MiXCR. The sample includes some 500,000 distinct CDR3 sequences, 14% seen only once; the top ten take 17%. A remark on this clonotype: Its target is unknown.

Germline V gene lookup returns CDR1 LGHNA and CDR2 YNFKEQ. The CDR3 spans 16 residues. Trimming removed 5 bases at V and 0 bases at J, with 17 bases between. Over 18 months, lack of ophthalmopathy progression marked Graves' hyperthyroidism as stable. Sequences were obtained from blood. The sequence came from a woman between 18 and 30 years old with Graves' hyperthyroidism. The chain is built from TRBV4-2 and TRBJ2-7, with D perhaps TRBD1 (6 bases). The CDR3 region is CASSDVHRESSYEQYF. CDR3 sequence (DNA): TGTGCCAGCAGCGACGTTCACAGGGAGAGCTCCTACGAGCAGTACTTC.